This TCR beta chain was identified in a study of Ad26.COV2.S vaccination and SARS-CoV-2 variants. Across the study: Intramuscular Ad26.COV2.S doses were given once or twice, 56 days apart. Overall study findings and caveats: People who got the vaccine had more spike-specific TCR breadth than people who got placebo.

Only in-frame clones appear in the TCRdb table, and some are missing; sequencing was by immunoSEQ multiplex PCR. This table holds fewer than 800,000 clones, more than 80% found once. As to this clone: The antigen remains unidentified.

Indicated treatment: about 20 received Ad26.COV2.S at low or high dose, single or two shots; 5 received placebo; per-sample allocation not given. Specimens were obtained on day 63 following the first vaccine or placebo injection. The individual, an adult aged 18-55 years, was a donor in Boston. Germline CDR1 reads SGHRS; CDR2 reads YFSETQ. J lost 7 bases, V lost 0 bases, and 9 bases had no gene match. The CDR3 is made up of 16 amino acids. The V and J genes are TRBV5-1 and TRBJ1-3, with 8 nucleotides matching TRBD1. Sequencing was performed on peripheral blood, taken in a trial of Ad26.COV2.S vaccine versus placebo. This TCR was sampled from a person aged 18 to 65 who received the Ad26.COV2.S COVID-19 vaccine or a placebo. The CDR3 is CASSLGGWDRWNTIYF. In nucleotides, the CDR3 is TGCGCCAGCAGCTTGGGAGGGTGGGACAGGTGGAACACCATATATTTT. The full variable domain, with the rest looked up from reference TRBV5-1 and TRBJ1-3, is KAGVTQTPRYLIKTRGQQVTLSCSPISGHRSVSWYQQTPGQGLQFLFEYFSETQRNKGNFPGRFSGRQFSNSRSEMNVSTLELGDSALYLCASSLGGWDRWNTIYFGEGSWLTVV.